These 10 T cell receptor beta chains share one sample of origin, sequenced in a study of OX40 agonist ivuxolimab in advanced cancers. Libraries were prepared by immunoSEQ multiplex PCR; TCRdb keeps only in-frame clonotypes and omits some of them. In the table there are about 61,000 clones, 92% of which are singletons. The input for sequencing was CD4+ or CD8+ T cells sorted from blood, taken in a trial of the OX40 agonist ivuxolimab. Source of these receptors: an adult with an advanced solid tumor such as melanoma, head and neck, liver or kidney cancer.

The chain has TRBV30 and TRBJ1-5; D is unclear. The CDR3 sequence is 13 residues long. Germline CDR1 is GTSNPN and CDR2 is SVGIG (reference sequence). Trimming left V 0 bases short and J 4 bases short, with 7 bases between. Written as DNA, the CDR3 is TGTGCCTGGAGTGTTGACACTAATCAGCCCCAGCATTTT. It codes for CAWSVDTNQPQHF.

This clone was recorded once. CDR3 sequence: CASRATSTDTQYF. The CDR3 DNA is TGCGCCAGCAGGGCTACTAGCACAGATACGCAGTATTTT. The chain links TRBV5-1 to TRBJ2-3; no firm D call. V was shortened by 5 bases and J by 0 bases, with 7 bases between the two germline ends. The CDR3 spans 13 residues. CDR1 is SGHRS, CDR2 YFSETQ, per germline.

This clone was observed once. For the CDR3, the DNA is TGTGCCACCAGCAGAGATCGCACTAGCGGGGAATCTGGGGCCAACGTCCTGACTTTC. Its protein is CATSRDRTSGESGANVLTF. The gene calls are TRBV15 and TRBJ2-6; TRBD2 agrees at 10 bases. The CDR3 sequence is 19 residues long. V was pared by 0 bases and J by 1 base, with 6 bases of the junction left unmatched. CDR1 and CDR2 (germline): LNHNV, YYDKDF (reference sequence). Together with reference TRBV15 and TRBJ2-6, the CDR3 gives the full variable domain: DAMVIQNPRYQVTQFGKPVTLSCSQTLNHNVMYWYQQKSSQAPKLLFHYYDKDFNNEADTPDNFQSRRPNTSFCFLDIRSPGLGDTAMYLCATSRDRTSGESGANVLTFGAGSRLTVL.

The rearrangement uses TRBV4-1 and TRBJ1-5; D is undetermined. Germline lookup yields CDR1 MGHRA and CDR2 YSYEKL. Deletions cut 1 base from V and 4 bases from J, with 17 bases between. This CDR3 contains 17 residues. CDR3 amino acids: CASSQVVGSIQNQPQHF. The CDR3 region has the DNA TGCGCCAGCAGCCAAGTTGTAGGCTCGATCCAAAATCAGCCCCAGCATTTT.

The chain recombines TRBV5-6 with TRBJ1-5; D ambiguous. This CDR3 has 17 residues. Trimming took off 2 bases at V and 0 bases at J, with 15 bases between the two ends. Germline CDR1 and CDR2: SGHDT and YYEEEE. CDR3 amino acids: CASSFWTGLTSNQPQHF. The CDR3 DNA follows: TGTGCCAGCAGCTTCTGGACGGGGTTAACTAGCAATCAGCCCCAGCATTTT.

The chain combines TRBV6-1 with TRBJ2-7; unclear D gene. This CDR3 region has 12 residues. CDR1 is MNHNS, CDR2 SASEGT, per germline. The V and J ends lost 5 bases and 4 bases respectively, with 9 bases between them. The CDR3 is CASSTDGYEQYV. The CDR3 DNA sequence: TGTGCCAGCAGTACGGACGGATACGAGCAGTACGTC.

The V gene is TRBV27, the J gene TRBJ2-5; D unresolved. The CDR3 sequence is 13 residues long. The V end was cut by 2 bases, the J end by 1 base, with 5 bases between. Germline values: CDR1 MNHEY, CDR2 SMNVEV (reference sequence). The CDR3 sequence: CASSLQVQETQYF. The CDR3 region has the DNA TGTGCCAGCAGTTTACAGGTCCAAGAGACCCAGTACTTC.

The chain joins TRBV6-1 to TRBJ2-5; D is uncertain. CDR3 length: 14 residues. Germline V gives CDR1 MNHNS, CDR2 SASEGT. Trimming stripped 7 bases from V and 5 bases from J, with 17 bases between. This chain's CDR3 is CASTQTDPRETQYF. In nucleotides, the CDR3 is TGTGCCAGCACCCAGACCGATCCCCGGGAGACCCAGTACTTC.

This clone was recorded a few times. This rearrangement joins TRBV15 to TRBJ2-2; possible D gene TRBD1, 5 bases. The CDR3 loop spans 14 amino acids. Trimming cost V 0 bases and J 6 bases, with 8 bases left between them. Germline loops: CDR1 LNHNV, CDR2 YYDKDF (reference sequence). This CDR3 is CATSRDRASGELFF. The CDR3 DNA is TGTGCCACCAGCAGAGACAGGGCGTCCGGGGAGCTGTTTTTT.

The chain links TRBV27 to TRBJ2-7; the D is unclear. CDR3 length equals 13 residues. Germline lookup yields CDR1 MNHEY and CDR2 SMNVEV (reference sequence). V was clipped by 5 bases and J by 4 bases, with 12 bases between them. CDR3 loop: CASSLAPIYEQYF. As DNA, the CDR3 is TGTGCCAGCAGTCTCGCCCCCATATACGAGCAGTACTTC.